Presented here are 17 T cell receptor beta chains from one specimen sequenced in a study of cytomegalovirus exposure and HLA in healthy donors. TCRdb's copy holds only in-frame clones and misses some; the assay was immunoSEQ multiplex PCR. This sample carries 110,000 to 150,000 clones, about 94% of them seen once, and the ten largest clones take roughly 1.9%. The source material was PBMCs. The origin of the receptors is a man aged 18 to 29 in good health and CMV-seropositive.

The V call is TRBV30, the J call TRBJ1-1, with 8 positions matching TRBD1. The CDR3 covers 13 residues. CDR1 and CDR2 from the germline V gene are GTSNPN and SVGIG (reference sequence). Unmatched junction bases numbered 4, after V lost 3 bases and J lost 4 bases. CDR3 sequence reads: CAWRPRGPTEAFF. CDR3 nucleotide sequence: TGTGCCTGGAGACCCAGGGGGCCCACTGAAGCTTTCTTT.

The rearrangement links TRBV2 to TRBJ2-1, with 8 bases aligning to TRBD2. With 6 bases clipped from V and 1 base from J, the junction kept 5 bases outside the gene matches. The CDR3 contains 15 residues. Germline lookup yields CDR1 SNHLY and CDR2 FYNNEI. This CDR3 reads CASSITSGSYNEQFF. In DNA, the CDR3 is TGTGCCAGCAGCATCACTAGCGGATCCTACAATGAGCAGTTCTTC.

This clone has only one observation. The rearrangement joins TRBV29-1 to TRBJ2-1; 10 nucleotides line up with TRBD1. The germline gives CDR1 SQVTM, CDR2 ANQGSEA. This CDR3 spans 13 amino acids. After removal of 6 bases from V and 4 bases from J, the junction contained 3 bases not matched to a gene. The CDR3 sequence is CSVPGQGYNEQFF. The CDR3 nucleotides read TGCAGCGTGCCGGGACAGGGGTACAATGAGCAGTTCTTC.

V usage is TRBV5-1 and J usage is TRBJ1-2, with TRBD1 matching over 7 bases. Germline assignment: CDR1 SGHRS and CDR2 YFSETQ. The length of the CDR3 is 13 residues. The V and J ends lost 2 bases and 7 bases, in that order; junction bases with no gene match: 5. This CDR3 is CASSLQGTSGYTF. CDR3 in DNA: TGCGCCAGCAGCTTACAGGGGACCTCTGGCTACACCTTC.

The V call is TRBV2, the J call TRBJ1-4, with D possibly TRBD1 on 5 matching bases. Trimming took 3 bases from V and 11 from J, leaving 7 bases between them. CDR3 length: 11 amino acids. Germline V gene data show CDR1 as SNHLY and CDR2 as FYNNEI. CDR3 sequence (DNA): TGTGCCAGCAGTGAGCAGGGCAAACTGTTTTTT. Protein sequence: CASSEQGKLFF.

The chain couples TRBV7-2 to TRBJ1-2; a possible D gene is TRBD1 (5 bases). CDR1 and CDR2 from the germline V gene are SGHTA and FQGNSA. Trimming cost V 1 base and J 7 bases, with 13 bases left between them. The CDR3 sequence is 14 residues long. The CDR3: CASSLVKGSAGYTF. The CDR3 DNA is TGTGCCAGCAGCTTAGTAAAGGGGTCGGCTGGCTACACCTTC. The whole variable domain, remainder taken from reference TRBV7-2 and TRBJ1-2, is GAGVSQSPSNKVTEKGKDVELRCDPISGHTALYWYRQSLGQGLEFLIYFQGNSAPDKSGLPSDRFSAERTGGSVSTLTIQRTQQEDSAVYLCASSLVKGSAGYTFGSGTRLTVV.

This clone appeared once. The CDR3 spells CASSNGRYGAGANVLTF. Here the CDR3 DNA reads TGCGCCAGCAGCAACGGGAGGTACGGGGCTGGGGCCAACGTCCTGACTTTC. The chain recombines TRBV5-1 with TRBJ2-6; 7 bases agree with TRBD2. Trimming removed 4 bases from V and 2 bases from J; junction bases left unmatched: 9. CDR3 size: 17 residues. CDR1 and CDR2 from the germline V gene are SGHRS and YFSETQ.

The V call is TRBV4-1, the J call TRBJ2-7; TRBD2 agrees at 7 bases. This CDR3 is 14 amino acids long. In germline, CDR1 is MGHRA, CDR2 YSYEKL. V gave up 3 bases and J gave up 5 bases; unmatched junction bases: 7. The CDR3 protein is CASSQGDYSDEQYF. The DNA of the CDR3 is TGCGCCAGCAGCCAGGGGGACTATTCAGACGAGCAGTACTTC.

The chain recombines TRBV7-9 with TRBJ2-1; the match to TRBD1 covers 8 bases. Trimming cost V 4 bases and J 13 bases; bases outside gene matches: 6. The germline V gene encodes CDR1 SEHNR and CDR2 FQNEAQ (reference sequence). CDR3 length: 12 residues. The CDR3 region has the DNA TGTGCCAGCAGCTATCCTGACAGGGGCCAGTTCTTC. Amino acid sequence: CASSYPDRGQFF. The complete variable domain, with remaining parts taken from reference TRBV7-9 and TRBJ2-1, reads DTGVSQNPRHKITKRGQNVTFRCDPISEHNRLYWYRQTLGQGPEFLTYFQNEAQLEKSRLLSDRFSAERPKGSFSTLEIQRTEQGDSAMYLCASSYPDRGQFFGPGTRLTVL.

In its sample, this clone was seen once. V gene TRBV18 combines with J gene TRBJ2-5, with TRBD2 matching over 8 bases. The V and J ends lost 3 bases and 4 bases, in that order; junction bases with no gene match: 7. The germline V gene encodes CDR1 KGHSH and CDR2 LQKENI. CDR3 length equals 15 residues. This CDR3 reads CASSPESGSRETQYF. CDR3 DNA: TGTGCCAGCTCACCGGAAAGCGGGAGTAGAGAGACCCAGTACTTC.

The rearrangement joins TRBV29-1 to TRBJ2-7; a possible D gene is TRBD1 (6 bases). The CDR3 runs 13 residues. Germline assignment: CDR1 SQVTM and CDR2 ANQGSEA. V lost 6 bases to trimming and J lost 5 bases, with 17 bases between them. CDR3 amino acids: CSVTGSLGNEQYF. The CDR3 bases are TGCAGCGTAACAGGGTCACTCGGCAACGAGCAGTACTTC.

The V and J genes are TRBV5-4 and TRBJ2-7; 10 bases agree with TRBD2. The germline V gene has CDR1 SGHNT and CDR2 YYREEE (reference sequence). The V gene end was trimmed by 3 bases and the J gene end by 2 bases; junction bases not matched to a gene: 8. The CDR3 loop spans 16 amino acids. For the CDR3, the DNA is TGTGCCAGCAGCTCCCTTACTAGCGGGACGGCCTACGAGCAGTACTTC. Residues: CASSSLTSGTAYEQYF.

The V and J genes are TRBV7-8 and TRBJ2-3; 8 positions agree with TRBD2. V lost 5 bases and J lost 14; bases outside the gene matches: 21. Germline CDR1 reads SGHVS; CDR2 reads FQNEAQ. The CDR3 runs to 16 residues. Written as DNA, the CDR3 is TGTGCCAGCAGCCCCGGACCCTTTCGGGAGGGGGGCCGAGCGTATTTT. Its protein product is CASSPGPFREGGRAYF.

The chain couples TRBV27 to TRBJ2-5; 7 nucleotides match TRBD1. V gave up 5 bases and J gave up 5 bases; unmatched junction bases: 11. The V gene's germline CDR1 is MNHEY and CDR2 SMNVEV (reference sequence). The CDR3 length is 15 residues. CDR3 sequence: CASSTRTGGAETQYF. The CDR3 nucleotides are TGTGCCAGCAGTACGCGGACAGGAGGCGCGGAGACCCAGTACTTC.

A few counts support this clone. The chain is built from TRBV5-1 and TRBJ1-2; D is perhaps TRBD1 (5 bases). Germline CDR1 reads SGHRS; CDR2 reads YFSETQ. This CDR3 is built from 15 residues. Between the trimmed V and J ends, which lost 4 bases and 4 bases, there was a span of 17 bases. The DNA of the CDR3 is TGCGCCAGCAGCACACGAGGACATACAACCTATGGCTACACCTTC. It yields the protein CASSTRGHTTYGYTF. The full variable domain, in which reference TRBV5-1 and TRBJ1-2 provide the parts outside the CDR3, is KAGVTQTPRYLIKTRGQQVTLSCSPISGHRSVSWYQQTPGQGLQFLFEYFSETQRNKGNFPGRFSGRQFSNSRSEMNVSTLELGDSALYLCASSTRGHTTYGYTFGSGTRLTVV.

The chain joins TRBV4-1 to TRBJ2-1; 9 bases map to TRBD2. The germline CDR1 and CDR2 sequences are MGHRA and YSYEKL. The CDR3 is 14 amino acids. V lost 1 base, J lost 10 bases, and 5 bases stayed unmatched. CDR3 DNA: TGCGCCAGCAGCCAAGTGGGGCTAGCGGGAGAGCAGTTCTTC. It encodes CASSQVGLAGEQFF.

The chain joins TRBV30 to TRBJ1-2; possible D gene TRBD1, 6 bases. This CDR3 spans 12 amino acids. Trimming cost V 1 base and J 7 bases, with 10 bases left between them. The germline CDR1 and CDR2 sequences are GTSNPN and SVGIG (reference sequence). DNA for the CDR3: TGTGCCTGGAGTGCACAGGGATTTGGCTACACCTTC. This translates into CAWSAQGFGYTF.